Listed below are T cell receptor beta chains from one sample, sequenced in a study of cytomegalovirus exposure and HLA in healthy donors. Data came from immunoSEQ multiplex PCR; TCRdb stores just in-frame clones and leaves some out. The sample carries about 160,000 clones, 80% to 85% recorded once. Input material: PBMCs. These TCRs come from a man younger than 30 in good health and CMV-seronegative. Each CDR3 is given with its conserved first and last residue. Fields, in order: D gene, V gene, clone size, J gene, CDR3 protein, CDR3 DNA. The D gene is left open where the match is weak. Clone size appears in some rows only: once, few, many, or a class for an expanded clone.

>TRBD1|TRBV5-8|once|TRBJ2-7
CASSNDRGPYEQYF
TGTGCCAGCAGCAACGACAGGGGCCCATACGAGCAGTACTTC
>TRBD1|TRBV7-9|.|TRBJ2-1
CASRAGGEQFF
TGTGCCAGCAGGGCAGGGGGTGAGCAGTTCTTC
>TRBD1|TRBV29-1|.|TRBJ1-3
CSVVGQDSKYSGNTIYF
TGCAGCGTTGTGGGACAGGACAGCAAGTACTCTGGAAACACCATATATTTT
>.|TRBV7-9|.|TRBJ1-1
CASKLGEAFF
TGTGCCAGCAAGCTCGGTGAAGCTTTCTTT
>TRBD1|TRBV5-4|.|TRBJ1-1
CASSRDRGRAAEAFF
TGTGCCAGCAGCCGGGACAGGGGGCGAGCTGCTGAAGCTTTCTTT
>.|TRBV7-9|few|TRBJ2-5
CASSLGGDQETQYF
TGTGCCAGCAGCTTAGGGGGGGACCAAGAGACCCAGTACTTC
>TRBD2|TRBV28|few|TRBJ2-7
CASSSRLAAYEQYF
TGTGCCAGCAGTTCCAGACTAGCGGCCTACGAGCAGTACTTC
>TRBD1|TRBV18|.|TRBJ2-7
CASSRDRGKSYEQYF
TGTGCCAGCTCACGGGACAGGGGGAAGTCCTACGAGCAGTACTTC
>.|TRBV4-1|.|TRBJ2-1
CASSQFRTTNNEQFF
TGCGCCAGCAGCCAATTTCGGACTACCAACAATGAGCAGTTCTTC
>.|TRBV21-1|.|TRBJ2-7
CASSKAPQTRPERPGAPYEQYF
TGTGCCAGCAGCAAAGCACCACAAACGAGGCCGGAGAGGCCAGGGGCCCCCTACGAGCAGTACTTC
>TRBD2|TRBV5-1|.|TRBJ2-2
CASSLRSSGNTGELFF
TGCGCCAGCAGCTTGCGCTCTAGCGGAAACACCGGGGAGCTGTTTTTT
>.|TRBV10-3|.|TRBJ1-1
CAIGGANTEAFF
TGTGCCATCGGCGGGGCGAACACTGAAGCTTTCTTT
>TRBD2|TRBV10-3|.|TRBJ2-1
CAITIGLAGVNRAPNNEQFF
TGTGCCATCACTATCGGACTAGCGGGAGTTAATAGGGCCCCAAACAATGAGCAGTTCTTC
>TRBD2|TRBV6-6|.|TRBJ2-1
CASSFLGAGDYEQFF
TGTGCCAGCAGTTTCCTAGGGGCGGGAGACTATGAGCAGTTCTTC
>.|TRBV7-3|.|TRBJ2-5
CASSLTGAQETQYF
TGTGCCAGCAGCTTGACAGGAGCCCAAGAGACCCAGTACTTC
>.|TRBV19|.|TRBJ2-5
CASSPTNPQETQYF
TGTGCCAGTAGTCCGACAAACCCCCAAGAGACCCAGTACTTC
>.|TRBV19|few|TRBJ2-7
CASSIEASASYEQYF
TGTGCCAGTAGTATAGAAGCTAGCGCCTCCTACGAGCAGTACTTC
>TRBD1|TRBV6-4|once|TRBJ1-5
CASSGSGQGGYGNQPQHF
TGTGCCAGCAGTGGCTCGGGACAGGGGGGTTACGGCAATCAGCCCCAGCATTTT
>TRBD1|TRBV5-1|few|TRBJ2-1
CASSLQGGPYNEQFF
TGCGCCAGCAGCTTACAGGGGGGACCCTACAATGAGCAGTTCTTC
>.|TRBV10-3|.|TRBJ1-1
CAISESRRTEAFF
TGTGCCATCAGTGAGTCGAGGCGGACTGAAGCTTTCTTT
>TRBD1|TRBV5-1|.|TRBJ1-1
CASSSLSGGANTEAFF
TGCGCCAGCAGCTCTTTATCAGGGGGCGCGAACACTGAAGCTTTCTTT
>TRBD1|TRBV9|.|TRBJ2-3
CASSVATGQGIDTQYF
TGTGCCAGCAGCGTAGCTACGGGACAGGGGATAGATACGCAGTATTTT
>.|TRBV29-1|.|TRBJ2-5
CSVDGQVGETQYF
TGCAGCGTTGATGGGCAGGTGGGAGAGACCCAGTACTTC
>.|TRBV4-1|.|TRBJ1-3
CASSPSGISGNTIYF
TGCGCCAGCAGCCCTTCAGGGATCTCTGGAAACACCATATATTTT
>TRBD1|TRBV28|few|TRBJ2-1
CASSLTGGDEQFF
TGTGCCAGCAGCCTCACAGGGGGAGATGAGCAGTTCTTC
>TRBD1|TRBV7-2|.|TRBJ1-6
CASSLAATGSNSPLHF
TGTGCCAGCAGCTTAGCTGCGACAGGGTCAAATTCACCCCTCCACTTT
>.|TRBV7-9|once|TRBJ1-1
CASSLTALNTEAFF
TGTGCCAGCAGCTTAACAGCCCTGAACACTGAAGCTTTCTTT
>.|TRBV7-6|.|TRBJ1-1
CASSLVPTGFPSAFF
TGTGCCAGCAGCTTAGTCCCTACAGGGTTCCCTTCAGCTTTCTTT
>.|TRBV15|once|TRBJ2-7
CATSRENTLSYEQYF
TGTGCCACCAGCAGAGAGAACACCTTATCCTACGAGCAGTACTTC
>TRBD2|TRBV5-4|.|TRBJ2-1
CASSLGLAGAGTQFF
TGTGCCAGCAGCTTGGGGCTAGCGGGGGCCGGGACCCAGTTCTTC
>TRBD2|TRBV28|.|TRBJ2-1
CASSPGASGGANEQFF
TGTGCCAGCAGTCCAGGCGCTAGCGGGGGGGCGAATGAGCAGTTCTTC